This TCR beta chain was retrieved from a study of graft-versus-host responses after intestinal transplantation. Germline V gives CDR1 LNHDA, CDR2 SQIVND (reference sequence). The CDR3 consists of 14 residues. With V trimmed by 1 base and J by 2 bases, 1 base remained unmatched. Produced via immunoSEQ multiplex PCR; TCRdb's table is partial and in-frame only. Altogether 90,000 to 130,000 clones are present, more than 85% being singletons, with the ten largest covering 1.2%. A note on this clone: Antigen specificity is unknown.

The rearrangement uses TRBV19 and TRBJ2-5; 7 bases line up with TRBD2. The receptor's source is a human donor who was the organ donor for an intestinal transplant. Sample: unstimulated CD8+ T cells sorted from spleen or lymph node cells, taken before transplant. CDR3: CASSIVGLQETQYF. The CDR3 coding sequence is TGTGCCAGTAGTATAGTGGGACTACAAGAGACCCAGTACTTC.